The subject of this entry is one T cell receptor beta chain. There is no known antigen for this receptor. No much larger clonotype is one base removed from it; base qualities were not supplied. The collaborating institutions used their own protocols to collect whole blood in K2EDTA tubes. For TCRbeta analysis, collaborators shipped samples in one of three forms: frozen whole blood, isolated PBMCs, or DNA extracted from either of those sample types. V was cut back by 5 bases and J by 2 bases, leaving a gap of 11 bases between them. Taken from the germline V gene, the CDR1 and CDR2 loops are SGHRS and YFSETQ. The CDR3 sequence holds 14 residues, the cysteine and phenylalanine included. Kept here is only the CDR3 DNA, which spans 42 bases and is read in frame from base 1. The data were taken from a study of blood T cell repertoires in COVID-19 (dated by TCRdb to about 2020). For the wider study: The collaborator samples originated in the United States, Italy and Spain and spanned the acute and convalescent phases of COVID-19. The prospective study material was composed of cDNA or gDNA derived from T cells, B-cell-depleted T cells, or PBMCs. Deeply sampled blood TCRbeta repertoires from subjects exposed to, actively infected with, or recovered from COVID-19 were included in the dataset. The repertoires were released in a freely available public database meant as a resource for research on the immune response to SARS-CoV-2. The samples were drawn from two sources: the first 160 participants of the ongoing ImmuneRACE study, and over 950 subjects contributed by 6 global collaborators. The sample metadata nearly always contained a de-identified subject ID, COVID-19 status, age in years and sex. Where HLA class I and class II types were available, the types were taken from metadata supplied by the sample provider, not from assay-based typing. The paper's findings and limits, for the study overall: The amount of clinical and demographic metadata varied by source and participant and was provided uncurated.

TCRbeta CDR3 regions were amplified from genomic DNA using the immunoSEQ Assay, a bias-controlled multiplex PCR. Turning to the authors' computational methods: The number of nucleated cells in each sample was estimated by amplification of reference gene primers within the assay. Sequence reads were collapsed and filtered to measure the absolute abundance of every unique TCRbeta CDR3 rearrangement. Productive Simpson clonality was computed per sample as the square root of Simpson's diversity index over productive rearrangements. This is the immuneACCESS table as TCRdb keeps it, with only in-frame sequences that have V and J called. A part of the clones is gone; compared with another copy, unresolved V genes explain less than half, and the rest is unexplained. V and J calls and clone size are given by that table; D and trimming were obtained from the DNA. For this sample the table gives about 340,000 clones, of which around four fifths were detected only once. Around 3% of the sample is taken by the ten largest.

The sequenced sample consisted of peripheral blood. The chain is made from TRBV5-1 and TRBJ1-5; TRBD1 is a weak D gene call, 6 bases matching. The sequence was obtained from a young man with active or convalescent COVID-19. The nucleotide sequence reads as follows: TGCGCCAGCAGGCGGGGGCTCGGCAATCAGCCCCAGCATTTT. Protein translation: CASRRGLGNQPQHF.